The source of this T cell receptor (beta chain) is a study of T cell responses to AZD1222 COVID-19 vaccine. As concerns this clone: Its antigen is unidentified.

Clones were read by immunoSEQ multiplex PCR, and TCRdb kept only the in-frame ones, dropping some. The data contain approximately 190,000 clones, about 92% of them seen just once; the ten biggest clones take up 1% to 1.5%. The CDR3 extends over 17 amino acids. J was trimmed by 0 bases and V by 2 bases; bases with no gene match: 5. Per the germline V gene, CDR1 is LGHNA and CDR2 is YNFKEQ. Study results and caveats: Repertoires were sampled only after the peak T cell response.

This chain joins TRBV4-2 and TRBJ2-1; 9 positions match TRBD2. The source was peripheral blood, collected on day 0 of AZD1222 vaccination. The receptor comes from an adult in good health. The DNA for the CDR3 is TGTGCCAGCAGCCAACTCGGCGGGGGGGCCTCCTACAATGAGCAGTTCTTC. Its protein is CASSQLGGGASYNEQFF.